This T cell receptor (beta chain) appears in the sequencing data of a study of glioma-infiltrating T cells after dendritic cell vaccination. The CDR3 runs 16 residues. V was clipped by 0 bases and J by 2 bases, with 13 bases between them. The germline V gene encodes CDR1 LNHNV and CDR2 YYDKDF (reference sequence). Data came from immunoSEQ multiplex PCR; TCRdb stores just in-frame clones and leaves some out. Of tens of thousands of clones listed, about 80% were seen once; the top ten hold under 2.5%. The receptor was derived from a human donor with glioblastoma. The J gene is TRBJ1-2, the V gene TRBV15, with D possibly matching TRBD1 (5 bases). The input for sequencing was blood, taken before dendritic cell vaccination. CDR3 in DNA: TGTGCCACCAGCAGAGATGCGGGGGGAAAGAACTATGGCTACACCTTC. Amino acids: CATSRDAGGKNYGYTF.